These T cell receptor beta chains were read from a single sample in a study of T-cell reconstitution after alpha-beta-depleted transplantation in children. MiXCR was run by TCRdb on the PCR reads, yielding one entry per CDR3 protein. The sample has 200,000 to 250,000 distinct CDR3 sequences, approximately 10% seen once. Specimen: PBMCs from the stem cell graft donor, collected from the stem cell graft. The receptors were gathered from a human donor who donated a stem cell graft to a child with acute lymphoblastic leukemia. Each CDR3 is given with its conserved first and last residue.

v_call cdr3_aa
TRBV5-1 CASSLDSAYEQYF
TRBV5-1 CASSGSLNTEAFF
TRBV11-2 CASSRDVYGTQYF
TRBV5-1 CASSLATGTAPYEQYF
TRBV7-2 CASSPGTSATGELFF
TRBV5-1 CASSLDGSSGNTIYF
TRBV4-3 CASSQDGGTGYEQYF
TRBV4-1 CASSQMRDRGFGAGANVLTF
TRBV2 CASSNRGYEQYF
TRBV7-2 CASSLDGGRKEQFF
TRBV7-2 CASSHLRNTQYF
TRBV27 CASTWGQGVGTGELFF
TRBV9 CASSVVLAGGMDEQFF
TRBV14 CASSQRLGGSQHF
TRBV11-3 CASSLGVTDTQYF
TRBV10-2 CASSDSSWDGSYGYTF
TRBV6-5 CASSYTGALGGYTF
TRBV7-9 CASSSGTDPQYEQYF
TRBV5-1 CASSFGSYEQYF
TRBV20-1 CRTEISYEQYF
TRBV7-8 CASSSVGDTEAFF
TRBV7-9 CASSPRAYGTYGYTF
TRBV5-1 CASSPREFLGTEAFF
TRBV7-2 CASSAAGADYEQYF
TRBV6-2/TRBV6-3 CASRDRSLTDTQYF
TRBV27 CASRSMAGNIQYF
TRBV4-2 CASSQEPEAPGVAKNIQYF
TRBV7-8 CASSQTPGWMMDTEAFF
TRBV5-1 CASSLGLANEQFF
TRBV7-7 CASSLGGGNEQFF
TRBV13 CASSLRPSGLGEKLFF
TRBV2 CASSAADRGTLFF
TRBV5-1 CASSYPGQQRYEQYF
TRBV19 CASSINPGQVTEAFF
TRBV6-2/TRBV6-3 CASSSGAGGYSSYNEQFF
TRBV19 CASSSGTVNEKLFF
TRBV6-4 CASSDGASGEETQYF
TRBV12-3/TRBV12-4 CASRRTGATNEKLFF
TRBV6-4 CASSDGTGGYGYTF
TRBV20-1 CSAREAGAMIDTQYF
TRBV20-1 CSAMGGFNEKLFF
TRBV24-1 CATSDSQGQLKAYNEQFF
TRBV12-3/TRBV12-4 CASSAPDRWQETQYF
TRBV4-3 CASSPQGNTEAFF
TRBV12-3/TRBV12-4 CASSLNSLGTVAGELFF
TRBV9 CASSAGQANEKLFF
TRBV5-1 CASSPRQYTYNEQFF
TRBV25-1 CASSEWTDGYTF
TRBV10-3 CAISPPRGDTQYF
TRBV18 CASSGGAPYEQYF
TRBV20-1 CSASPILRGRTYEQYF
TRBV6-1 CASRTGGVSNQPQHF
TRBV4-2 CASSQGAKAGGNQETQYF
TRBV20-1 CSALAGATDTQYF
TRBV7-2 CASSLGGPQGKLFF